The 25 T cell receptor beta chains presented below share a single source sample, sequenced in a study of vaccination effects on CD4 cells after COVID-19. The antigens of these receptors remain unknown. Clones were read by immunoSEQ multiplex PCR, and TCRdb kept only the in-frame ones, dropping some. The sample comprises tens of thousands of clones, about 73% of which are singletons, and about 2.3% rests with the top ten. Having been cultured for less than 13 days, the cells underwent CD4+ T cell isolation. Of the BNT162b2 and mRNA-1273 vaccines, participants received two doses of one or the other. The sample consisted of CD4+ T cells from PBMCs cultured without peptide, taken after COVID-19 vaccination. The receptors stem from a human donor who received a COVID-19 vaccine.

With regard to this clone: Other DNA sequences in this sample translate to the same CDR3. V usage is TRBV24-1 and J usage is TRBJ2-3; TRBD2 might be the D (6 bases). The CDR3 contains 15 residues. V was trimmed by 0 bases and J by 0 bases, leaving 6 bases between them. Germline V gene sequence: CDR1 KGHDR, CDR2 SFDVKD. Here the CDR3 reads CATSDLGGSTDTQYF. The CDR3 DNA is TGTGCCACCAGTGATTTGGGGGGGAGCACAGATACGCAGTATTTT.

The J gene is TRBJ1-2, the V gene TRBV19; D not certain. The V gene's germline CDR1 is LNHDA and CDR2 SQIVND (reference sequence). The V end lost 4 bases, the J end lost 2 bases, and 11 bases lay between the germline ends. This CDR3 has 14 amino acids. The CDR3 reads CASSKVGENYGYTF. The CDR3 DNA sequence: TGTGCCAGTAGTAAGGTTGGGGAAAACTATGGCTACACCTTC. The full variable domain, rest sourced from reference TRBV19 and TRBJ1-2, is DGGITQSPKYLFRKEGQNVTLSCEQNLNHDAMYWYRQDPGQGLRLIYYSQIVNDFQKGDIAEGYSVSREKKESFPLTVTSAQKNPTAFYLCASSKVGENYGYTFGSGTRLTVV.

This rearrangement joins TRBV24-1 to TRBJ2-7, with D possibly being TRBD2 (6 bases). The ends were cut back, 1 base at V and 4 bases at J, with 19 bases in the middle. CDR3 length: 17 amino acids. Germline-derived CDR1 and CDR2 are KGHDR and SFDVKD. The CDR3 loop reads CATSDFPGLPASYEQYV. CDR3 coding DNA: TGTGCCACCAGTGATTTTCCGGGACTCCCCGCATCGTACGAGCAGTACGTC.

The chain has TRBV7-9 and TRBJ2-5; 9 bases agree with TRBD1. With V trimmed by 3 bases and J by 5 bases, 4 bases remained unmatched. The germline CDR1 and CDR2 sequences are SEHNR and FQNEAQ (reference sequence). The CDR3 is made up of 14 amino acids. In DNA form, the CDR3 reads TGTGCCAGCAGCTTGGGACAGGGAGACGAGACCCAGTACTTC. Its protein is CASSLGQGDETQYF.

This clone was picked up one time. The J gene is TRBJ2-1, the V gene TRBV24-1, with TRBD1 as a possible D gene (6 bases). The CDR3 is made up of 15 amino acids. Trimming cost V 2 bases and J 4 bases, with 11 bases left between them. The V gene's germline CDR1 is KGHDR and CDR2 SFDVKD. As DNA, the CDR3 is TGTGCCACCAGTGATTCTGGGGGCCTTTACAATGAGCAGTTCTTC. It codes for CATSDSGGLYNEQFF.

This clone was observed once. The chain carries TRBV5-1 and TRBJ2-2; the D gene could be TRBD1 or TRBD2 (5 bases each). Germline CDR1 is SGHRS and CDR2 is YFSETQ. The CDR3 contains 15 residues. Trimming shortened V by 4 bases and J by 5 bases, and 15 bases separated the two germline ends. The CDR3 region has the DNA TGCGCCAGCAGCCCCCTGGGACCCCCTACCGGGGAGCTGTTTTTT. This sequence encodes CASSPLGPPTGELFF.

The rearrangement uses TRBV2 and TRBJ1-1; TRBD1 matches 7 bases. Germline CDR1 reads SNHLY; CDR2 reads FYNNEI. V gave up 9 bases and J gave up 3 bases; unmatched junction bases: 7. The CDR3 covers 13 residues. In nucleotides, the CDR3 is TGTGCCAGTGGGGGACAGTCGGACACTGAAGCTTTCTTT. Its translation: CASGGQSDTEAFF. The full variable domain, rest sourced from reference TRBV2 and TRBJ1-1, is EPEVTQTPSHQVTQMGQEVILRCVPISNHLYFYWYRQILGQKVEFLVSFYNNEISEKSEIFDDQFSVERPDGSNFTLKIRSTKLEDSAMYFCASGGQSDTEAFFGQGTRLTVV.

The V call is TRBV24-1, the J call TRBJ1-2, with 7 bases lining up with TRBD1. The CDR3 sequence is 14 residues long. V shed 4 bases and J 4 bases; nucleotides not matched to a gene: 5. The germline V gene has CDR1 KGHDR and CDR2 SFDVKD. This CDR3 is CATSDPGQFYGYTF. In DNA, the CDR3 is TGTGCCACCAGTGACCCGGGACAGTTCTATGGCTACACCTTC.

The genes are TRBV7-9 and TRBJ2-1; D remains ambiguous. V dropped 4 bases and J dropped 7 bases, with 11 bases sitting between them. CDR3 length: 13 amino acids. Looked up from germline, CDR1 is SEHNR and CDR2 is FQNEAQ (reference sequence). The CDR3: CASSSDGRNEQFF. The CDR3 DNA reads TGTGCCAGCAGCTCGGACGGACGAAATGAGCAGTTCTTC. The full variable domain, with the rest looked up from reference TRBV7-9 and TRBJ2-1, is DTGVSQNPRHKITKRGQNVTFRCDPISEHNRLYWYRQTLGQGPEFLTYFQNEAQLEKSRLLSDRFSAERPKGSFSTLEIQRTEQGDSAMYLCASSSDGRNEQFFGPGTRLTVL.

The rearrangement uses TRBV10-3 and TRBJ2-7; weak D call: TRBD2 (5 bases). The V gene's germline CDR1 is ENHRY and CDR2 SYGVKD. V was cut by 10 bases and J by 0 bases, with 13 bases left in between. There are 13 residues in the CDR3. The CDR3 is CATRGSNSYEQYV. The DNA for the CDR3 is TGTGCCACCCGGGGTTCCAACTCCTACGAGCAGTACGTC.

This chain uses TRBV3-1 (or the pseudogene TRBV3-2) with TRBJ1-2; TRBD1 aligns across 10 bases. This CDR3 spans 13 amino acids. The V segment lost 4 bases and the J segment 7 bases; nucleotides outside the gene matches: 3. Germline CDR1 is LGHDT and CDR2 is YNNKEL (reference sequence). As DNA, the CDR3 is TGTGCCAGCAGCCGAAGACAGGGGGCTGGCTACACCTTC. Its translation is CASSRRQGAGYTF.

Only a few counts were recorded for this clone. This sequence joins TRBV9 and TRBJ2-1; TRBD2 is a possible D gene (6 bases). With 0 bases removed from V and 13 bases from J, the gap between germline ends came to 14 bases. CDR1 SGDLS and CDR2 YYNGEE come from the germline V gene. The CDR3 has 13 amino acids. The CDR3 bases are TGTGCCAGCAGCGTAGCAGTGGGGGGAGGTCAGTTCTTC. Its translation: CASSVAVGGGQFF.

V and J are TRBV7-9 and TRBJ1-2; possibly TRBD1 for D (5 bases). The CDR3 totals 13 residues. V was cut by 3 bases and J by 2 bases, with 7 bases left in between. Germline CDR1 is SEHNR and CDR2 is FQNEAQ (reference sequence). CDR3: CASSLDTNYGYTF. The CDR3 nucleotides are TGTGCCAGCAGCTTGGACACAAACTATGGCTACACCTTC. Variable domain in full (rest from reference TRBV7-9 and TRBJ1-2): DTGVSQNPRHKITKRGQNVTFRCDPISEHNRLYWYRQTLGQGPEFLTYFQNEAQLEKSRLLSDRFSAERPKGSFSTLEIQRTEQGDSAMYLCASSLDTNYGYTFGSGTRLTVV.

This chain connects TRBV19 to TRBJ1-1, with 7 bases that match TRBD1. The germline V gene encodes CDR1 LNHDA and CDR2 SQIVND (reference sequence). The CDR3 contains 17 residues. Trimming removed 8 bases from V and 3 bases from J; junction bases left unmatched: 18. DNA for the CDR3: TGTGCCAGTCATAAAGGGAGGGGGCGAGCGGGAGACACTGAAGCTTTCTTT. It yields the protein CASHKGRGRAGDTEAFF. Complete variable domain (other parts from reference TRBV19 and TRBJ1-1): DGGITQSPKYLFRKEGQNVTLSCEQNLNHDAMYWYRQDPGQGLRLIYYSQIVNDFQKGDIAEGYSVSREKKESFPLTVTSAQKNPTAFYLCASHKGRGRAGDTEAFFGQGTRLTVV.

The chain has TRBV10-3 and TRBJ1-2; no firm D call. Trimming took 2 bases from V and 8 from J, leaving 15 bases between them. Germline assignment: CDR1 ENHRY and CDR2 SYGVKD. CDR3 length: 14 amino acids. The CDR3 region is CAISEGLPLSGYTF. The CDR3 bases are TGTGCCATCAGTGAGGGGCTGCCTTTGTCAGGCTACACCTTC.

V usage is TRBV5-1 and J usage is TRBJ1-1; the D gene is possibly TRBD1 (6 bases). Trimming left V 2 bases short and J 7 bases short, with 9 bases between. Germline V gene data show CDR1 as SGHRS and CDR2 as YFSETQ. This CDR3 region has 12 residues. The CDR3 loop reads CASSLDRNEAFF. The CDR3 bases are TGCGCCAGCAGCTTAGACAGGAATGAAGCTTTCTTT.

This chain uses TRBV30 with TRBJ1-1, with unresolved D. V lost 0 bases to trimming and J lost 0 bases, with 5 bases between them. Germline V gene data show CDR1 as GTSNPN and CDR2 as SVGIG (reference sequence). The CDR3 is 13 amino acids. CDR3 in DNA: TGTGCCTGGAGTGTTGAGCTGAACACTGAAGCTTTCTTT. Protein sequence: CAWSVELNTEAFF.

The V gene is TRBV9, the J gene TRBJ1-3; weak D call: TRBD1 (5 bases). Trimming removed 4 bases from V and 0 bases from J, with 14 bases in between. The CDR3 contains 16 residues. Germline V lookup: CDR1 SGDLS, CDR2 YYNGEE. This CDR3 reads CASSYGGGNSGNTIYF. CDR3 coding DNA: TGTGCCAGCAGCTACGGGGGGGGGAACTCTGGAAACACCATATATTTT.

The rearrangement uses TRBV24-1 and TRBJ2-5; the D gene is possibly TRBD2 (6 bases). The CDR3 has 13 residues. The germline CDR1 and CDR2 sequences are KGHDR and SFDVKD. V shed 5 bases and J shed 2 bases, with 8 bases lying between them. The CDR3 loop is CATSVEGQETQYF. CDR3 bases: TGTGCCACCAGTGTGGAGGGTCAAGAGACCCAGTACTTC.

The chain recombines TRBV5-1 with TRBJ2-5; 11 bases line up with TRBD2. Trimming removed 4 bases from V and 2 bases from J; junction bases left unmatched: 4. Germline V lookup: CDR1 SGHRS, CDR2 YFSETQ. This CDR3 is 15 amino acids long. The CDR3 DNA is TGCGCCAGCAGCCTGACTAGCGGGGTACAAGAGACCCAGTACTTC. It yields the protein CASSLTSGVQETQYF.

The rearrangement uses TRBV6-6 and TRBJ2-7; tentative D call: TRBD1 (5 bases). CDR3 length equals 13 residues. CDR1 is MNHNY, CDR2 SVGAGI, per germline (reference sequence). V lost 10 bases to trimming and J lost 6 bases, with 19 bases between them. The CDR3 DNA follows: TGTGCCACCTACTCCGGCAGGGTGGCCGAGCAGTACGTC. Translating it yields CATYSGRVAEQYV.

The chain employs TRBV29-1 and TRBJ1-2; possibly TRBD1 for D (5 bases). V was cut by 6 bases and J by 7 bases, with 21 bases left in between. The CDR3 sequence is 14 residues long. The germline V gene has CDR1 SQVTM and CDR2 ANQGSEA. The CDR3 region has the DNA TGCAGCGTCACCGAGGGACGTAGGGGTTCTGGCTACACCTTC. It encodes CSVTEGRRGSGYTF.

The gene calls are TRBV2 and TRBJ1-3; D is undetermined. CDR3 size: 14 residues. The V end lost 6 bases, the J end lost 0 bases, and 9 bases lay between the germline ends. The germline CDR1 and CDR2 sequences are SNHLY and FYNNEI. CDR3: CASRTGYSGNTIYF. The CDR3 DNA follows: TGTGCCAGCAGGACGGGTTACTCTGGAAACACCATATATTTT.

The J gene is TRBJ1-2, the V gene TRBV4-3, with a possible D match to TRBD1 (5 bases). The germline CDR1 and CDR2 sequences are LGHNA and YSLEER. V lost 5 bases and J lost 7, with 17 bases in between. This CDR3 has 14 amino acids. This CDR3 is CASSSQGGFGGYTF. CDR3 sequence (DNA): TGCGCCAGCAGCTCTCAGGGAGGTTTTGGTGGCTACACCTTC.

The chain couples TRBV4-3 to TRBJ1-6, with 7 positions matching TRBD1. CDR3 length: 15 amino acids. Trimming took 0 bases from V and 8 from J; bases not matched to a gene: 4. CDR1 and CDR2 from the germline V gene are LGHNA and YSLEER. Here the CDR3 reads CASSQDRQGYSPLHF. CDR3 DNA: TGCGCCAGCAGCCAAGATCGACAGGGATATTCACCCCTCCACTTT.